The 19 T cell receptor beta chains below come from one sample, sequenced in a study of neurological immune-mediated disorders. MiXCR, run by TCRdb on the 5' RACE reads, gives a single entry per CDR3 protein. The sample includes approximately 50,000 distinct CDR3 sequences, under 13% of them seen just once. The sequencing input was PBMCs. These receptors originate from a man in his sixties or seventies with HTLV-1-associated myelopathy (HAM/TSP).

Ten or more counts support this clonotype. J is TRBJ2-7 and V is TRBV28, with 7 bases lining up with TRBD1. The CDR3 loop spans 13 amino acids. The V gene end was trimmed by 5 bases and the J gene end by 6 bases; junction bases not matched to a gene: 7. Germline-derived CDR1 and CDR2 are MDHEN and SYDVKM. The CDR3 DNA sequence: TGTGCCAGCAGTATACAGGGGATCGCCGAGCAGTACTTC. This codes for CASSIQGIAEQYF.

The J gene is TRBJ2-3, the V gene TRBV12-3 or TRBV12-4, with unresolved D. V was pared by 6 bases and J by 5 bases, with 6 bases between. The CDR3 is 11 residues long. The CDR3 bases are TGTGCCAGCAGCTGCGAAGATACGCAGTATTTT. Encoded protein: CASSCEDTQYF.

The chain is built from TRBV27 and TRBJ2-7; TRBD1 aligns across 8 bases. The CDR3 contains 14 residues. Germline V gives CDR1 MNHEY, CDR2 SMNVEV (reference sequence). J lost 5 bases, V lost 6 bases, and 9 bases had no gene match. This chain's CDR3 is CASRRQGLPDEQYF. CDR3 sequence (DNA): TGTGCCAGCAGGAGACAGGGGTTGCCCGACGAGCAGTACTTC.

This clonotype was recorded many times. The chain recombines TRBV9 with TRBJ2-2; either TRBD1 or TRBD2 may supply D (5 bases each). Germline assignment: CDR1 SGDLS and CDR2 YYNGEE. The CDR3 runs 16 residues. Trimming removed 0 bases at V and 3 bases at J, with 12 bases between. The CDR3 nucleotides are TGTGCCAGCAGCGTAGAGGGGAGCGGCTACACCGGGGAGCTGTTTTTT. As protein: CASSVEGSGYTGELFF.

As concerns this clonotype: A much larger clone sits a single nucleotide away, making a read error possible. Lacking the conserved final phenylalanine or tryptophan, this CDR3 likely reflects a read error. The chain employs TRBV28 and TRBJ1-2; TRBD1 aligns across 8 bases. The CDR3 is 15 amino acids. In germline, CDR1 is MDHEN, CDR2 SYDVKM. V lost 6 bases and J lost 7; bases outside the gene matches: 13. CDR3 in amino acids: CASRDSLTGAGGYTL. CDR3 DNA: TGTGCCAGCAGAGACTCCTTGACAGGGGCAGGTGGCTACACCTTA.

This clonotype occurred many times. This chain joins TRBV3-1 and TRBJ1-6; D is unclear. With 10 bases removed from V and 8 bases from J, the gap between germline ends came to 15 bases. The CDR3 is 13 residues long. CDR1 and CDR2 (germline): LGHDT, YNNKEL (reference sequence). The CDR3 DNA reads TGTGCCATCTCGAGGGAGGCCGATTCACCCCTCCACTTT. Residues: CAISREADSPLHF. The full variable domain, in which reference TRBV3-1 and TRBJ1-6 provide the parts outside the CDR3, is DTAVSQTPKYLVTQMGNDKSIKCEQNLGHDTMYWYKQDSKKFLKIMFSYNNKELIINETVPNRFSPKSPDKAHLNLHINSLELGDSAVYFCAISREADSPLHFGNGTRLTVT.

This clonotype was seen ten or more times. The chain has TRBV12-3 or TRBV12-4 and TRBJ2-3, with D maybe TRBD2 (5 bases). The V gene lost 5 bases and the J gene lost 1 base, with 13 bases spanning the gap. The CDR3 is 15 amino acids. CDR3 sequence: CASSPLVGGTDTQYF. In DNA, the CDR3 is TGTGCCAGCAGTCCACTCGTCGGGGGCACAGATACGCAGTATTTT.

This clonotype was detected many times. This chain uses TRBV7-2 with TRBJ2-3, with D possibly called TRBD1 or TRBD2 (5 bases each). The CDR3 is made up of 15 amino acids. Trimming stripped 5 bases from V and 5 bases from J, with 17 bases between. Germline V gene lookup returns CDR1 SGHTA and CDR2 FQGNSA. CDR3 in amino acids: CASSPIGTSRDTQYF. CDR3 DNA: TGTGCCAGCAGCCCCATTGGGACGTCCAGAGATACGCAGTATTTT.

In its sample, this clonotype was seen many times. V is TRBV5-1 and J is TRBJ2-5; no definite D call. The germline V gene encodes CDR1 SGHRS and CDR2 YFSETQ. Trimming removed 4 bases from V and 0 bases from J, with 13 bases in between. There are 15 residues in the CDR3. The CDR3 sequence is CASSPSTVDQETQYF. The CDR3 DNA is TGCGCCAGCAGCCCCTCCACTGTGGACCAAGAGACCCAGTACTTC.

This clonotype occurred many times. The chain couples TRBV15 to TRBJ2-1; 13 bases are a match to TRBD2. CDR1 and CDR2 from the germline V gene are LNHNV and YYDKDF (reference sequence). This CDR3 is 16 amino acids long. The J segment lost 6 bases and the V segment lost 3 bases, leaving 5 bases of the junction unmatched. In nucleotides, the CDR3 is TGTGCCACCAGCAGGGGACTAGCGGGATGGGTCAATGAGCAGTTCTTC. This codes for CATSRGLAGWVNEQFF.

Written as DNA, the CDR3 is TGTGCCACCAGCACTCAGACGGGGGACACAGATACGCAGTATTTT. Protein sequence: CATSTQTGDTDTQYF. The chain uses TRBV15 and TRBJ2-3, with D maybe TRBD2 (6 bases). Trimming left V 4 bases short and J 2 bases short, with 13 bases between. The CDR3 has 15 amino acids. The germline V gene has CDR1 LNHNV and CDR2 YYDKDF (reference sequence).

This clonotype showed up many times. The chain uses TRBV5-1 and TRBJ2-7, with 9 positions matching TRBD2. The CDR3 totals 17 residues. Germline CDR1 and CDR2: SGHRS and YFSETQ. The V and J ends lost 0 bases and 2 bases, in that order; junction bases with no gene match: 9. The CDR3 DNA reads as TGCGCCAGCAGCTTGGGTCTCCTTAGCGGGAGAACCTACGAGCAGTACTTC. Its translation: CASSLGLLSGRTYEQYF. Together with reference TRBV5-1 and TRBJ2-7, the CDR3 gives the full variable domain: KAGVTQTPRYLIKTRGQQVTLSCSPISGHRSVSWYQQTPGQGLQFLFEYFSETQRNKGNFPGRFSGRQFSNSRSEMNVSTLELGDSALYLCASSLGLLSGRTYEQYFGPGTRLTVT.

This clonotype has ten or more counts. The genes are TRBV12-5 and TRBJ2-1; D gene uncertain. The CDR3 has 13 amino acids. Germline CDR1 is LGHNT and CDR2 is FRNRAP. With 5 bases removed from V and 6 bases from J, the gap between germline ends came to 11 bases. The CDR3 loop is CASGVSGGNEQFF. For the CDR3, the DNA is TGTGCTAGTGGTGTTTCGGGCGGCAATGAGCAGTTCTTC. The whole variable domain, filled in from reference TRBV12-5 and TRBJ2-1, reads DARVTQTPRHKVTEMGQEVTMRCQPILGHNTVFWYRQTMMQGLELLAYFRNRAPLDDSGMPKDRFSAEMPDATLATLKIQPSEPRDSAVYFCASGVSGGNEQFFGPGTRLTVL.

This clonotype was detected only a few times. A read error is possible here, since a much larger clone lies one base away. This chain connects TRBV20-1 to TRBJ2-5; the D gene is possibly TRBD1 (6 bases). Germline loops: CDR1 DFQATT, CDR2 SNEGSKA (reference sequence). The CDR3 has 13 amino acids. V lost 6 bases to trimming and J lost 2 bases, with 13 bases between them. The DNA of the CDR3 is TGCAGTGCACCGAGTACAGGGCAAGAGACCCAGTACTTC. Translation gives CSAPSTGQETQYF.

This clonotype was found many times. The chain has TRBV6-2 or TRBV6-3 and TRBJ1-2; 10 bases fit TRBD1. The CDR3 is made up of 18 amino acids. Germline V gene sequence: CDR1 MNHEY, CDR2 SVGEGT. The V segment lost 7 bases and the J segment 3 bases; nucleotides outside the gene matches: 17. CDR3 nucleotide sequence: TGTGCCAGCACCAGCCCTTGGGGACAGGGGCGTATGGACTATGGCTACACCTTC. This encodes CASTSPWGQGRMDYGYTF.

This clonotype was recorded at least ten times. The genes are TRBV14 and TRBJ2-1, with a tentative D call TRBD2 (6 bases). The V end lost 2 bases, the J end lost 11 bases, and 22 bases lay between the germline ends. Looked up from germline, CDR1 is SGHDN and CDR2 is FVKESK. The CDR3 sequence is 16 residues long. The chain's CDR3 is CASSQPGVRGGNQQFF. For the CDR3, the DNA is TGTGCCAGCAGCCAACCCGGGGTAAGGGGAGGAAACCAGCAGTTCTTC.

The sample holds many counts of this clonotype. This sequence joins TRBV20-1 and TRBJ2-5, with unresolved D. This CDR3 region has 14 residues. The V gene lost 6 bases and the J gene lost 4 bases, with 18 bases spanning the gap. Germline values: CDR1 DFQATT, CDR2 SNEGSKA (reference sequence). CDR3 sequence (DNA): TGCAGTGCACAAAAATCCCCAGCCCTAGAGACCCAGTACTTC. The encoded protein is CSAQKSPALETQYF.

Regarding this clonotype: The junction and the germline gene differ at one end; a read error may be behind it. This chain links TRBV20-1 with TRBJ2-4; D not certain. This CDR3 region has 13 residues. Germline V gene data show CDR1 as DFQATT and CDR2 as SNEGSKA (reference sequence). Written as DNA, the CDR3 is TGCAGTGCTAGAAATGAGATGATCAGCATTCAGCACTTC. This sequence encodes CSARNEMISIQHF.

The chain employs TRBV25-1 and TRBJ2-7; D is possibly TRBD1 or TRBD2 (5 bases each). CDR1 is MGHDK, CDR2 SYGVNS, per germline. The CDR3 has 12 amino acids. The CDR3 DNA reads TGTGTCAGTGGGACCAGCGAGTACGAGCAGTACTTC. Residues: CVSGTSEYEQYF.